These 4 T cell receptor beta chains were all obtained from the same sample, sequenced in a study of T cell responses to AZD1222 COVID-19 vaccine (dated by TCRdb to about 2021). The library was obtained by the immunoSEQ multiplex PCR assay. TCRdb took over this immuneACCESS table, retaining in-frame rearrangements with V and J assigned. Such tables are incomplete; in checked studies, under half of the missing clones stem from an unresolved V gene, and the remainder is unexplained. The sample contains 150,000 to 200,000 clones, around 89% of them found a single time. The ten biggest clones cover roughly 6% of the sample. Taken with the paper, the label for time point translates to: baseline before first vaccination. Sequenced here: peripheral blood, sampled on day 0 of AZD1222 vaccination. Source of these receptors: an adult in good health.

The chain combines TRBV5-6 with TRBJ2-7; 7 bases fit TRBD1. Germline CDR1 and CDR2: SGHDT and YYEEEE. This CDR3 has 15 amino acids. J was trimmed by 2 bases and V by 1 base; bases with no gene match: 6. The CDR3 loop reads CASSLRGLRTYEQYF. DNA for the CDR3: TGTGCCAGCAGCTTGAGGGGGCTCCGAACCTACGAGCAGTACTTC.

The chain employs TRBV9 and TRBJ1-3, with D possibly being TRBD1 (6 bases). V was shortened by 3 bases and J by 4 bases, with 14 bases between the two germline ends. The germline V gene has CDR1 SGDLS and CDR2 YYNGEE. The CDR3 has 15 amino acids. CDR3 DNA: TGTGCCAGCAGCGCCACGGGTCAGGGGGGAAACACCATATATTTT. Protein: CASSATGQGGNTIYF.

The chain is built from TRBV5-1 and TRBJ2-3; 8 positions agree with TRBD2. This CDR3 spans 18 amino acids. CDR1 is SGHRS and CDR2 is YFSETQ in the germline V gene. V lost 6 bases, J lost 4 bases, and 19 bases stayed unmatched. In nucleotides, the CDR3 is TGCGCCAGCACCCCCCAGCCCCGTCGGGGGGGCCGGTCAGATACGCAGTATTTT. This codes for CASTPQPRRGGRSDTQYF.

V and J are TRBV18 and TRBJ1-3, with D tentatively TRBD1 (6 bases). The CDR3 is 16 residues long. The V gene's germline CDR1 is KGHSH and CDR2 LQKENI. The V end lost 2 bases, the J end lost 0 bases, and 11 bases lay between the germline ends. CDR3: CASSPGQGSSGNTIYF. In nucleotides, the CDR3 is TGTGCCAGCTCACCAGGCCAGGGGAGCTCTGGAAACACCATATATTTT.